Below, 21 T cell receptor beta chains from the same sample are listed, as sequenced in a study of blood T cell repertoires in COVID-19. Method: immunoSEQ multiplex PCR; TCRdb's copy keeps in-frame clones and lacks some. The sample has over 150,000 clones; approximately 86% are singletons. The sequenced sample was peripheral blood. The origin of the receptors is an elderly woman with COVID-19, enrolled during active disease.

The chain combines TRBV7-3 with TRBJ2-3, with 10 bases fitting TRBD1. Trimming removed 5 bases from V and 2 bases from J; junction bases left unmatched: 4. The CDR3 is 15 amino acids. Per the germline V gene, CDR1 is SGHTA and CDR2 is FQGTGA. CDR3 in DNA: TGTGCCAGCAGCCCGGACAGGGGGAACACAGATACGCAGTATTTT. Amino acids: CASSPDRGNTDTQYF.

This chain uses TRBV5-1 with TRBJ2-7, with 8 bases that match TRBD1. The CDR3 is 14 amino acids. Germline V gene sequence: CDR1 SGHRS, CDR2 YFSETQ. The V gene end was trimmed by 7 bases and the J gene end by 2 bases; junction bases not matched to a gene: 8. CDR3 DNA sequence: TGCGCCAGCCGCTCCGGGACAGGTCCCTACGAGCAGTACTTC. Encoded protein: CASRSGTGPYEQYF.

V and J are TRBV28 and TRBJ1-5, with D hard to call. V lost 5 bases and J lost 11, with 22 bases in between. The CDR3 covers 15 residues. Germline lookup yields CDR1 MDHEN and CDR2 SYDVKM. The CDR3 nucleotides read TGTGCCAGCAGTCCACCCCCCGATCATGTGGTAGCCCAGCATTTT. Protein sequence: CASSPPPDHVVAQHF.

The chain uses TRBV28 and TRBJ1-3; D is ambiguous. From germline, CDR1 is MDHEN and CDR2 SYDVKM. The ends were cut back, 11 bases at V and 5 bases at J, with 16 bases in the middle. This CDR3 spans 13 amino acids. The CDR3: CAGRTGFRNTIYF. CDR3 nucleotide sequence: TGTGCCGGGCGAACTGGATTTAGAAACACCATATATTTT. Combining the CDR3 with reference TRBV28 and TRBJ1-3 gives the whole variable domain DVKVTQSSRYLVKRTGEKVFLECVQDMDHENMFWYRQDPGLGLRLIYFSYDVKMKEKGDIPEGYSVSREKKERFSLILESASTNQTSMYLCAGRTGFRNTIYFGEGSWLTVV.

With regard to this clone: The germline gene is not matched at one end of the junction; a read error may be the cause. J is TRBJ2-7 and V is TRBV20-1; possibly TRBD1 for D (5 bases). Germline V CDR1 and CDR2: DFQATT, SNEGSKA (reference sequence). The CDR3 sequence is 11 residues long. Here the CDR3 reads CSASGHSIQGF. CDR3 sequence (DNA): TGCAGTGCTAGCGGACACAGCATCCAGGGCTTC.

The chain combines TRBV28 with TRBJ1-1; 7 bases map to TRBD1. V was clipped by 3 bases and J by 0 bases; unmatched bases: 7. Germline V CDR1 and CDR2: MDHEN, SYDVKM. The CDR3 consists of 16 residues. The CDR3 nucleotides read TGTGCCAGCAGTTTTCCCCGAGGGGGCTTGAACACTGAAGCTTTCTTT. As protein: CASSFPRGGLNTEAFF.

The V gene is TRBV11-2, the J gene TRBJ1-3, with D unresolved. Between the trimmed V and J ends, which lost 7 bases and 0 bases, there was a span of 10 bases. The germline V gene has CDR1 SGHAT and CDR2 FQNNGV. CDR3 length equals 14 residues. Written as DNA, the CDR3 is TGTGCCAGCACCAAGCTGTCCTCTGGAAACACCATATATTTT. Translated: CASTKLSSGNTIYF.

A remark on this clone: The same CDR3 also results from other DNA sequences found in this sample. This sequence joins TRBV10-3 and TRBJ1-2; no clear D. Between the trimmed V and J ends, which lost 0 bases and 6 bases, there was a span of 8 bases. The germline gives CDR1 ENHRY, CDR2 SYGVKD. The CDR3 has 13 residues. CDR3 amino acids: CAISESTGDGYTF. The CDR3 bases are TGTGCCATCAGTGAGTCAACCGGGGATGGCTACACCTTC.

This clone was seen just once. The chain links TRBV19 to TRBJ1-5; a possible D gene is TRBD1 (5 bases). V gave up 3 bases and J gave up 3 bases, with 9 bases separating them. The CDR3 consists of 14 residues. The germline gives CDR1 LNHDA, CDR2 SQIVND (reference sequence). The chain's CDR3 is CASSIDSYNQPQHF. In DNA form, the CDR3 reads TGTGCCAGTAGTATCGACAGTTACAATCAGCCCCAGCATTTT.

V usage is TRBV7-2 and J usage is TRBJ2-3; 8 positions agree with TRBD2. The germline V gene encodes CDR1 SGHTA and CDR2 FQGNSA. This CDR3 region has 16 residues. The ends lost 5 bases at V and 0 bases at J; junction bases unmatched: 7. The CDR3, as DNA: TGTGCCAGCAGCCCAAGATTAGCGGGAAGCACAGATACGCAGTATTTT. It is translated as CASSPRLAGSTDTQYF. The whole variable domain, remainder taken from reference TRBV7-2 and TRBJ2-3, is GAGVSQSPSNKVTEKGKDVELRCDPISGHTALYWYRQSLGQGLEFLIYFQGNSAPDKSGLPSDRFSAERTGGSVSTLTIQRTQQEDSAVYLCASSPRLAGSTDTQYFGPGTRLTVL.

V is TRBV28 and J is TRBJ2-2, with 10 bases that match TRBD2. This CDR3 region has 15 residues. Germline loops: CDR1 MDHEN, CDR2 SYDVKM. V lost 5 bases and J lost 4; bases outside the gene matches: 4. As DNA, the CDR3 is TGTGCCAGCAGTAAGCGGGAGGGTGGCACCGGGGAGCTGTTTTTT. This gives the protein CASSKREGGTGELFF.

The genes are TRBV2 and TRBJ2-7; 7 positions agree with TRBD1. J gave up 12 bases and V 2 bases, and 7 bases lay outside the gene matches. This CDR3 is 12 amino acids long. Germline CDR1 SNHLY, CDR2 FYNNEI. The CDR3 DNA follows: TGTGCCAGCAGTGAAACAGGGGCACCGCTGTACTTC. Its protein is CASSETGAPLYF.

This clone was seen a handful of times. CDR3 coding DNA: TGTGCCACCGGGGGACGGCCAAGGAGGGATTCACCCCTCCACTTT. As protein: CATGGRPRRDSPLHF. This chain connects TRBV28 to TRBJ1-6, with D possibly matching TRBD1 (5 bases). The germline V and J ends were trimmed by 10 bases and 8 bases, with 21 bases remaining between them. The CDR3 is made up of 15 amino acids. Germline assignment: CDR1 MDHEN and CDR2 SYDVKM.

This clone came up a few times. The chain has TRBV28 and TRBJ1-5; 7 bases agree with TRBD1. Germline CDR1 is MDHEN and CDR2 is SYDVKM. Losses at the gene ends were 1 base for V and 6 bases for J; bases not matched to a gene: 21. The CDR3 totals 20 residues. The CDR3 here is CASSLYLTPSGGSSSQPQHF. CDR3 sequence (DNA): TGTGCCAGCAGTTTATATCTCACCCCCTCAGGGGGATCGTCCAGTCAGCCCCAGCATTTT.

The J gene is TRBJ2-7, the V gene TRBV27, with a tentative D call TRBD2 (6 bases). This CDR3 contains 16 residues. CDR1 and CDR2 from the germline V gene are MNHEY and SMNVEV (reference sequence). Trimming cost V 4 bases and J 5 bases, with 21 bases left between them. The CDR3 DNA sequence: TGTGCCAGCAGTTCCTCTGTAGGAGGGCCTCACCACGAGCAGTACTTC. Encoded protein: CASSSSVGGPHHEQYF.

CDR3 sequence (DNA): TGTGCCAGCAGTGGCGGTGAAGAAAAACTGTTTTTT. Its translation is CASSGGEEKLFF. This rearrangement joins TRBV6-6 to TRBJ1-4; no clear D. V was shortened by 5 bases and J by 8 bases, with 9 bases between the two germline ends. The CDR3 totals 12 residues. CDR1 is MNHNY, CDR2 SVGAGI, per germline (reference sequence).

This clone was observed a handful of times. The chain employs TRBV19 and TRBJ1-1; TRBD1 matches 7 bases. V gave up 4 bases and J gave up 1 base; unmatched junction bases: 3. The germline V gene has CDR1 LNHDA and CDR2 SQIVND (reference sequence). CDR3 size: 14 residues. This CDR3 reads CASSTGTENTEAFF. The CDR3 DNA sequence: TGTGCCAGTAGTACCGGGACAGAGAACACTGAAGCTTTCTTT.

The DNA of the CDR3 is TGTGCCATCAACCTAGGACAGGGGCAAGGCTACACCTTC. As protein: CAINLGQGQGYTF. This rearrangement joins TRBV10-3 to TRBJ1-2, with TRBD1 matching over 9 bases. CDR1 is ENHRY and CDR2 is SYGVKD in the germline V gene. This CDR3 contains 13 residues. The V segment lost 7 bases and the J segment 8 bases; nucleotides outside the gene matches: 8.

The CDR3 coding sequence is TGTGCCAGCAGCTTAGATGAACGGAGAAAGGGAGGAGAGACCCAGTACTTC. It translates to CASSLDERRKGGETQYF. The chain recombines TRBV7-8 with TRBJ2-5; D may be TRBD2 (6 bases). This CDR3 region has 17 residues. The germline V gene has CDR1 SGHVS and CDR2 FQNEAQ. V dropped 1 base and J dropped 4 bases, with 19 bases sitting between them.

The chain links TRBV29-1 to TRBJ2-1; 7 nucleotides agree with TRBD2. This CDR3 spans 13 amino acids. Trimming cost V 4 bases and J 3 bases; bases outside gene matches: 3. The germline gives CDR1 SQVTM, CDR2 ANQGSEA. The CDR3 loop reads CSVARTSYNEQFF. The CDR3, as DNA: TGCAGCGTTGCTAGGACTAGCTACAATGAGCAGTTCTTC.

This rearrangement joins TRBV24-1 to TRBJ2-5; 9 nucleotides agree with TRBD2. Trimming removed 3 bases from V and 4 bases from J; junction bases left unmatched: 8. The V gene's germline CDR1 is KGHDR and CDR2 SFDVKD. The CDR3 runs to 16 residues. The CDR3 bases are TGTGCCACCAGTGATAATAGCGGGAGAAGGGGAGAGACCCAGTACTTC. It yields the protein CATSDNSGRRGETQYF.